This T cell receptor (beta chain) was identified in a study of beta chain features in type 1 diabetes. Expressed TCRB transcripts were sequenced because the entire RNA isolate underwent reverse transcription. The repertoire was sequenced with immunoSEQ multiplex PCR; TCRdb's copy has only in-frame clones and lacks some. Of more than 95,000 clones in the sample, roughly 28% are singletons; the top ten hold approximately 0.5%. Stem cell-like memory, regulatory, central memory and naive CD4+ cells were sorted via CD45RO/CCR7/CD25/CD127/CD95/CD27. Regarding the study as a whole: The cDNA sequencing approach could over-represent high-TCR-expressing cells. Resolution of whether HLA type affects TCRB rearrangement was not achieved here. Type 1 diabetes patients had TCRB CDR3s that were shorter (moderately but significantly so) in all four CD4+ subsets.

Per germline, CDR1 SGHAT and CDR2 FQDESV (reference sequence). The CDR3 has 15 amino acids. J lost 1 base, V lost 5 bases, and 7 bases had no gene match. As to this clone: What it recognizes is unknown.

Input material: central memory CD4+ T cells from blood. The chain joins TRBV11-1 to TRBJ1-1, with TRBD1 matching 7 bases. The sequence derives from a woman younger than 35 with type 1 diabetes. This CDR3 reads CASSPSGQKNTEAFF. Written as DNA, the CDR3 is TGTGCCAGCAGCCCTTCGGGACAGAAGAACACTGAAGCTTTCTTT.